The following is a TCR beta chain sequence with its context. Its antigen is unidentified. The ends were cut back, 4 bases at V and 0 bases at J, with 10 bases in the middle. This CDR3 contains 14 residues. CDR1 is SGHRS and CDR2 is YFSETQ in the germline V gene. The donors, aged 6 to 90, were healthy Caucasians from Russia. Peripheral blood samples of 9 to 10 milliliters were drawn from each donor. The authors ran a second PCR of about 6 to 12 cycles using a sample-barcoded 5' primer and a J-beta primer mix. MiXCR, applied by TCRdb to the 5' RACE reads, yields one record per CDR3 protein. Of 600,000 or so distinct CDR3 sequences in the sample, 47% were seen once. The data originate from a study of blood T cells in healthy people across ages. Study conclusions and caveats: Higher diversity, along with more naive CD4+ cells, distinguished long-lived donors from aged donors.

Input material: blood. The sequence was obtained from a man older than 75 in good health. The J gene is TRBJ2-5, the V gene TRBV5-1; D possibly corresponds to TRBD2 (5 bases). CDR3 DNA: TGCGCCAGCAGCCCCGGGCGGGACCAAGAGACCCAGTACTTC. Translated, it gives CASSPGRDQETQYF.